These 30 T cell receptor beta chains came from one sample sequenced in a study of CD8 T cells in ankylosing spondylitis. TCRdb re-analysed the 5' RACE reads in MiXCR, keeping a single row per CDR3 protein. The table shows some 800,000 distinct CDR3 sequences, with 12% occurring only once. Study-wide findings and caveats: A TCR beta motif of 7 or 8 highly homologous variants appeared characteristic of ankylosing spondylitis blood.

The antigens these receptors bind are not known. What was sequenced was blood, either unsorted or a sorted T cell fraction (not recorded which). These receptors were taken from a male donor with ankylosing spondylitis.

Many counts were recorded for this clonotype. The genes are TRBV7-2 and TRBJ1-2, with D unclear. V was shortened by 2 bases and J by 3 bases, with 4 bases between the two germline ends. The CDR3 extends over 12 amino acids. Germline V lookup: CDR1 SGHTA, CDR2 FQGNSA. Here the CDR3 DNA reads TGTGCCAGCAGCTTAATCGACTATGGCTACACCTTC. Protein: CASSLIDYGYTF.

Only one count was recorded for this clonotype. The CDR3 here is CSAIPYETQYF. CDR3 in DNA: TGCAGTGCTATACCGTATGAGACCCAGTACTTC. The chain combines TRBV20-1 with TRBJ2-5; D remains unclear. The germline gives CDR1 DFQATT, CDR2 SNEGSKA (reference sequence). The CDR3 spans 11 residues. V was cut by 4 bases and J by 5 bases, with 8 bases left in between.

This chain links TRBV20-1 with TRBJ2-1, with 7 bases aligning to TRBD1. Germline loops: CDR1 DFQATT, CDR2 SNEGSKA (reference sequence). V lost 5 bases to trimming and J lost 4 bases; unmatched junction nucleotides: 5. The CDR3 totals 13 residues. CDR3 sequence (DNA): TGCAGTGCTGTCCGGGACAGATACAATGAGCAGTTCTTC. It specifies CSAVRDRYNEQFF.

This clonotype was observed at least ten times. The chain couples TRBV20-1 to TRBJ2-7; no firm D call. There are 12 residues in the CDR3. CDR1 is DFQATT and CDR2 is SNEGSKA in the germline V gene (reference sequence). The V end was cut by 3 bases, the J end by 2 bases, with 8 bases between. DNA of the CDR3: TGCAGTGCTAGGACGACGCCCTACGAGCAGTACTTC. This sequence encodes CSARTTPYEQYF.

The chain carries TRBV5-1 and TRBJ2-7, with TRBD2 identical over 7 bases. V lost 5 bases, J lost 0 bases, and 8 bases stayed unmatched. CDR1 is SGHRS, CDR2 YFSETQ, per germline. The length of the CDR3 is 15 residues. The CDR3 DNA is TGCGCCAGCAGAATTAACCGGGACTACTCCTACGAGCAGTACTTC. Translation: CASRINRDYSYEQYF.

The CDR3 reads CASARDRSSYNEQFF. The CDR3 nucleotides read TGTGCCAGCGCCCGGGACAGAAGCTCCTACAATGAGCAGTTCTTC. The chain recombines TRBV18 with TRBJ2-1; 7 bases line up with TRBD1. Germline V gives CDR1 KGHSH, CDR2 LQKENI. The J segment lost 0 bases and the V segment lost 8 bases, leaving 7 bases of the junction unmatched. The CDR3 sequence is 15 residues long.

Concerning this clonotype itself: Possible read error: a much larger clone is one base away. The J gene is TRBJ2-3, the V gene TRBV20-1; D possibly corresponds to TRBD2 (5 bases). Germline V gene sequence: CDR1 DFQATT, CDR2 SNEGSKA (reference sequence). Trimming removed 1 base at V and 4 bases at J, with 12 bases between. The CDR3 is made up of 14 amino acids. The CDR3 spells CSARARVRSDTQYF. The CDR3 DNA is TGCAGTGCTAGAGCGCGGGTGAGATCAGATACGCAGTATTTT.

This clonotype was counted between two and nine times. This rearrangement joins TRBV7-2 to TRBJ2-1, with D possibly matching TRBD2 (6 bases). Trimming removed 3 bases from V and 3 bases from J, with 15 bases in between. The germline V gene has CDR1 SGHTA and CDR2 FQGNSA. CDR3 size: 16 residues. Here the CDR3 DNA reads TGTGCCAGCAGCTTCCTGCGGGGAAGGTACTACAATGAGCAGTTCTTC. It yields the protein CASSFLRGRYYNEQFF. Full variable domain (missing parts from reference TRBV7-2 and TRBJ2-1): GAGVSQSPSNKVTEKGKDVELRCDPISGHTALYWYRQSLGQGLEFLIYFQGNSAPDKSGLPSDRFSAERTGGSVSTLTIQRTQQEDSAVYLCASSFLRGRYYNEQFFGPGTRLTVL.

CDR3 residues: CSAVDLNNEQFF. CDR3 in DNA: TGCAGTGCTGTGGACTTGAACAATGAGCAGTTCTTC. The V and J genes are TRBV20-1 and TRBJ2-1, with a weak D call TRBD2 (5 bases). The CDR3 has 12 amino acids. V was shortened by 5 bases and J by 5 bases, with 10 bases between the two germline ends. The germline gives CDR1 DFQATT, CDR2 SNEGSKA (reference sequence).

The table lists this clonotype with a few counts. The chain has TRBV27 and TRBJ2-7; D not resolved. CDR3 length: 18 residues. The germline gives CDR1 MNHEY, CDR2 SMNVEV (reference sequence). Trimming cost V 3 bases and J 0 bases, with 21 bases left between them. Here the CDR3 DNA reads TGTGCCAGCAGTTTCCGACCGTCGGGTTTAGGATTCTCCTACGAGCAGTACTTC. Translation gives CASSFRPSGLGFSYEQYF.

This clonotype was found many times. The chain has TRBV29-1 and TRBJ1-2, with 7 nucleotides matching TRBD1. CDR1 and CDR2 from the germline V gene are SQVTM and ANQGSEA. V trimming: 5 bases; J trimming: 4 bases; junction bases outside the gene matches: 7. The CDR3 consists of 13 residues. The CDR3 DNA reads TGCAGCGTTTCACGGGACAGACGCTATGGCTACACCTTC. It specifies CSVSRDRRYGYTF.

This clonotype was counted a few times. The gene calls are TRBV7-2 and TRBJ2-7, with 13 bases that match TRBD2. The CDR3 length is 15 residues. Trimming removed 1 base from V and 9 bases from J; junction bases left unmatched: 6. Germline V gives CDR1 SGHTA, CDR2 FQGNSA. CDR3: CASSLVLAGGKLQYF. CDR3 nucleotides: TGTGCCAGCAGCTTAGTACTAGCGGGAGGGAAACTGCAGTACTTC.

This clonotype appeared once. The genes are TRBV7-9 and TRBJ1-1; D ambiguous. CDR3 length: 12 amino acids. Germline-derived CDR1 and CDR2 are SEHNR and FQNEAQ (reference sequence). V lost 7 bases to trimming and J lost 8 bases, with 14 bases between them. The CDR3 sequence: CASTLPPVEAFF. The CDR3 bases are TGTGCCAGCACCCTGCCCCCAGTAGAAGCTTTCTTT.

Only a few counts were recorded for this clonotype. The rearrangement links TRBV29-1 to TRBJ2-3; 7 bases fit TRBD2. CDR1 SQVTM and CDR2 ANQGSEA come from the germline V gene. The V gene end was trimmed by 7 bases and the J gene end by 1 base; junction bases not matched to a gene: 8. The CDR3 length is 14 residues. CDR3 bases: TGCAGCGCCGGGGAGGGGTTAGGCACAGATACGCAGTATTTT. Translation gives CSAGEGLGTDTQYF.

A remark on this clonotype: This CDR3 fails to terminate in the conserved phenylalanine or tryptophan, so it likely reflects a read error. This chain links TRBV4-2 with TRBJ1-5; 8 bases are shared with TRBD1. The CDR3 is 15 residues long. With V trimmed by 4 bases and J by 7 bases, 9 bases remained unmatched. In germline, CDR1 is LGHNA, CDR2 YNFKEQ. The CDR3 DNA sequence: TGTGCCAGCAGCCGGGAACAGGGGGGAGGACAGCCCCAGCATTTA. Its translation: CASSREQGGGQPQHL.

This clonotype was found a few times. The chain carries TRBV10-3 and TRBJ2-2; D unresolved. The ends were cut back, 0 bases at V and 1 base at J, with 9 bases in the middle. The CDR3 has 16 residues. Germline V gives CDR1 ENHRY, CDR2 SYGVKD. The CDR3 DNA reads TGTGCCATCAGTGAGTCGATCTGGAAGAACACCGGGGAGCTGTTTTTT. Protein sequence: CAISESIWKNTGELFF.

This clonotype showed up many times. The chain uses TRBV6-1 and TRBJ2-3, with 11 bases lining up with TRBD2. The CDR3 is 17 residues long. V shed 6 bases, J shed 6 bases, and the junction held 14 bases outside the gene matches. The germline V gene has CDR1 MNHNS and CDR2 SASEGT. The CDR3 coding sequence is TGTGCCAGCAGCTCCCCCCGGACTAGCGGGTCGAGGGATACGCAGTATTTT. It codes for CASSSPRTSGSRDTQYF.

The chain carries TRBV28 and TRBJ2-5; perhaps TRBD2 as D (7 bases). Trimming removed 3 bases at V and 3 bases at J, with 29 bases between. The CDR3 is 20 residues long. CDR1 is MDHEN, CDR2 SYDVKM, per germline. Here the CDR3 reads CASSFNGGTRGRGREETQYF. The CDR3 nucleotides are TGTGCCAGCAGTTTTAATGGTGGGACACGCGGGAGAGGACGTGAAGAGACCCAGTACTTC.

This clonotype was seen at least ten times. The chain links TRBV2 to TRBJ2-7; D gene uncertain. Trimming took 4 bases from V and 3 from J, leaving 4 bases between them. The CDR3 has 11 residues. The germline V gene has CDR1 SNHLY and CDR2 FYNNEI. CDR3: CASSARYEQYF. CDR3 DNA: TGTGCCAGCAGTGCTCGCTACGAGCAGTACTTC.

This clonotype was detected many times. The V call is TRBV20-1, the J call TRBJ2-3, with TRBD2 matching over 10 bases. CDR3 size: 16 residues. The J segment lost 3 bases and the V segment lost 0 bases, leaving 6 bases of the junction unmatched. In germline, CDR1 is DFQATT, CDR2 SNEGSKA (reference sequence). The CDR3 DNA reads as TGCAGTGCTAGAGACCTCTTAGCGGGAGGTACAGATACGCAGTATTTT. Amino acids: CSARDLLAGGTDTQYF.

The chain recombines TRBV5-1 with TRBJ2-4, with D perhaps matching TRBD1 (5 bases). In germline, CDR1 is SGHRS, CDR2 YFSETQ. Trimming pared 0 bases from V and 9 bases from J, leaving 10 bases between. This CDR3 comprises 13 residues. The CDR3 is CASSLGRAGIQYF. Here the CDR3 DNA reads TGCGCCAGCAGCTTGGGCAGGGCCGGCATTCAGTACTTC.

This clonotype was counted only a few times. The rearrangement joins TRBV7-2 to TRBJ2-3; a weak D match, TRBD2 (5 bases). Germline CDR1 SGHTA, CDR2 FQGNSA. V shed 5 bases and J shed 9 bases, with 18 bases lying between them. This CDR3 has 14 residues. CDR3 amino acids: CASSQIRRAETQYF. CDR3 nucleotide sequence: TGTGCCAGCAGCCAGATCCGGCGAGCGGAAACGCAGTATTTT.

This clonotype has just a few counts. The chain is built from TRBV29-1 and TRBJ1-1, with a tentative D call TRBD1 (6 bases). V lost 6 bases and J 5 bases, leaving 16 bases between the germline ends. The CDR3 extends over 13 amino acids. CDR1 SQVTM and CDR2 ANQGSEA come from the germline V gene. In DNA, the CDR3 is TGCAGCGTGGTAACAGGGAAGGGGACTGAAGCTTTCTTT. It specifies CSVVTGKGTEAFF.

This clonotype was counted a few times. The V call is TRBV7-2, the J call TRBJ2-5; a possible D gene is TRBD2 (6 bases). This CDR3 contains 13 residues. V lost 1 base to trimming and J lost 9 bases, with 12 bases between them. Germline lookup yields CDR1 SGHTA and CDR2 FQGNSA. CDR3 protein: CASSLGSGEAQYF. As DNA, the CDR3 is TGTGCCAGCAGCTTAGGTAGCGGCGAGGCCCAGTACTTC.

This clonotype has a handful of counts. This chain connects TRBV5-1 to TRBJ2-5; no definite D call. V was cut by 1 base and J by 4 bases, with 11 bases left in between. CDR1 and CDR2 (germline): SGHRS, YFSETQ. CDR3 length equals 14 residues. CDR3 bases: TGCGCCAGCAGCTTGTCAGACTGGAGAGAGACCCAGTACTTC. This sequence encodes CASSLSDWRETQYF.

The chain recombines TRBV12-3 or TRBV12-4 with TRBJ2-1, with 9 bases lining up with TRBD1. With 6 bases clipped from V and 12 bases from J, the junction kept 9 bases outside the gene matches. This CDR3 contains 13 residues. The CDR3 bases are TGTGCCAGCAGCCGGACAGGGGTCGGTGTGCAGTTCTTC. It codes for CASSRTGVGVQFF.

The chain uses TRBV6-1 and TRBJ2-5; tentative D call: TRBD2 (5 bases). V was shortened by 2 bases and J by 1 base, with 8 bases between the two germline ends. CDR3 length: 14 amino acids. Germline V gene lookup returns CDR1 MNHNS and CDR2 SASEGT. The CDR3 loop reads CASSESRAQETQYF. In nucleotides, the CDR3 is TGTGCCAGCAGTGAATCGAGGGCCCAAGAGACCCAGTACTTC.

A few counts support this clonotype. The chain employs TRBV7-9 and TRBJ2-7; TRBD1 or TRBD2 may be the D gene (6 bases each). V was pared by 5 bases and J by 2 bases, with 13 bases between. CDR3 length equals 14 residues. Germline V gene data show CDR1 as SEHNR and CDR2 as FQNEAQ (reference sequence). The CDR3 protein is CASSPKGGTYEQYF. In DNA, the CDR3 is TGTGCCAGCAGCCCCAAGGGGGGAACCTACGAGCAGTACTTC.

This clonotype was seen many times. The chain recombines TRBV20-1 with TRBJ2-7; D unresolved. The CDR3 is 11 amino acids. V gave up 2 bases and J gave up 3 bases, with 5 bases separating them. Germline V gene sequence: CDR1 DFQATT, CDR2 SNEGSKA (reference sequence). CDR3 sequence: CSARLIYEQYF. The CDR3 bases are TGCAGTGCTAGACTGATCTACGAGCAGTACTTC.

The chain employs TRBV30 and TRBJ2-5; TRBD2 matches at 7 bases. Germline-derived CDR1 and CDR2 are GTSNPN and SVGIG (reference sequence). CDR3 size: 16 residues. With 0 bases clipped from V and 0 bases from J, the junction kept 7 bases outside the gene matches. CDR3 amino acids: CAWSVWAGVYQETQYF. DNA of the CDR3: TGTGCCTGGAGTGTCTGGGCGGGAGTTTACCAAGAGACCCAGTACTTC.